Listed below are T cell receptor beta chains from one sample, sequenced in a study of response to subunit inactivated influenza vaccine. TCRdb analysed the RT-PCR reads with MiXCR anew, one entry per CDR3 protein. The sample yields hundreds of thousands of distinct CDR3 sequences, approximately 7.6% seen once. The sample consisted of PBMCs from blood, taken 23 to 25 months after vaccination. These receptors were collected from a man between 50 and 69 years old who received an inactivated influenza vaccine. CDR3s include the opening cysteine and the closing phenylalanine or tryptophan. Fields, in order: J gene, V gene, clone size, D gene, CDR3 protein, CDR3 DNA. A D gene is named only where the DNA matches it firmly. Only some rows state a clone size, as once, few, many or a class for expanded clones.

TRBJ2-7 | TRBV20-1 | few | TRBD1 | CSAPGQGAREQYF | TGCAGTGCCCCGGGACAGGGGGCTCGGGAGCAGTACTTC
TRBJ2-2 | TRBV28 | few | TRBD1 | CAGGTGNTGELFF | TGTGCCGGGGGGACAGGGAACACCGGGGAGCTGTTTTTT
TRBJ1-1 | TRBV12-3/TRBV12-4 | few | - | CASSLSAGDTEAFF | TGTGCCAGCAGTTTATCGGCAGGTGACACTGAAGCTTTCTTT
TRBJ2-1 | TRBV11-2 | many | - | CASSLIGPSLLRNEQFF | TGTGCCAGCAGCTTGATTGGGCCTAGCCTGTTAAGGAATGAGCAGTTCTTC
TRBJ2-7 | TRBV7-9 | - | TRBD2 | CASSLPPGGTYEQYF | TGTGCCAGCAGCTTACCCCCGGGAGGGACCTACGAGCAGTACTTC
TRBJ2-5 | TRBV18 | - | TRBD1 | CASSPSGTGYVETQYF | TGTGCCAGCTCACCTTCCGGGACAGGTTATGTGGAGACCCAGTACTTC
TRBJ2-2 | TRBV7-2 | few | - | CASSLGWLVNTGELFF | TGTGCCAGCAGCTTAGGGTGGCTAGTTAACACCGGGGAGCTGTTTTTT
TRBJ2-1 | TRBV7-9 | many | - | CASSLALARYNEQFF | TGTGCCAGCAGCTTAGCGTTGGCCAGATACAATGAGCAGTTCTTC
TRBJ1-3 | TRBV11-1 | - | TRBD1 | CASSTHWGTGNSGNTIYF | TGTGCCAGCAGCACGCATTGGGGGACAGGGAACTCTGGAAACACCATATATTTT
TRBJ2-7 | TRBV5-1 | many | - | CARLLRTLTYEQYF | TGCGCCAGACTTCTTCGGACACTTACCTACGAGCAGTACTTC
TRBJ1-4 | TRBV12-3/TRBV12-4 | - | TRBD1 | CASSPGTGYNEKLFF | TGTGCCAGCAGTCCCGGGACAGGTTATAATGAAAAACTGTTTTTT
TRBJ2-3 | TRBV12-3/TRBV12-4 | few | - | CASSSGDLTDTQYF | TGTGCCAGCAGCTCGGGGGACCTCACAGATACGCAGTATTTT
TRBJ2-1 | TRBV28 | many | TRBD2 | CASTHSEAGADYNEQFF | TGTGCCAGCACCCACTCCGAAGCGGGAGCCGACTACAATGAGCAGTTCTTC
TRBJ1-5 | TRBV24-1 | many | - | CATSRPGSNQPQHF | TGTGCCACCAGTCGGCCAGGCTCGAATCAGCCCCAGCATTTT
TRBJ2-1 | TRBV20-1 | - | TRBD1 | CSAADRDKQFF | TGCAGTGCCGCAGACAGGGACAAGCAGTTCTTC
TRBJ2-4 | TRBV28 | many | - | CASSLIGHENIQYF | TGTGCCAGCAGTTTAATTGGTCATGAAAACATTCAGTACTTC
TRBJ2-3 | TRBV5-1 | few | TRBD1 | CASSGGYGTGSTDTQYF | TGCGCCAGCAGCGGCGGATACGGGACAGGGAGCACAGATACGCAGTATTTT
TRBJ1-2 | TRBV20-1 | few | - | CSASPGHLLRGYTF | TGCAGTGCAAGTCCGGGACACCTCCTCAGGGGCTACACCTTC
TRBJ2-7 | TRBV12-3/TRBV12-4 | many | TRBD1 | CASSLGDRSEQYF | TGTGCCAGCAGTCTAGGGGACAGAAGCGAGCAGTACTTC
TRBJ2-7 | TRBV28 | - | TRBD2 | CASSLSGSKDEQYF | TGTGCCAGCAGCCTGAGCGGGAGTAAGGACGAGCAGTACTTC
TRBJ1-1 | TRBV7-9 | few | - | CASSGDTLFAEAFF | TGTGCCAGCAGCGGGGACACTCTTTTCGCTGAAGCTTTCTTT
TRBJ2-7 | TRBV28 | - | - | CASSFPGRDEQYF | TGTGCCAGCAGTTTCCCAGGACGTGACGAGCAGTACTTC
TRBJ1-1 | TRBV2 | - | - | CASSEWSANTEAFF | TGTGCCAGCAGTGAATGGTCAGCGAACACTGAAGCTTTCTTT
TRBJ2-7 | TRBV20-1 | - | TRBD1 | CSARARDRGYEQYF | TGCAGTGCTAGAGCCCGGGACAGGGGCTACGAGCAGTACTTC
TRBJ1-5 | TRBV12-3/TRBV12-4 | few | TRBD1 | CASSWTGRGQPQHF | TGTGCCAGCAGCTGGACAGGGCGCGGTCAGCCCCAGCATTTT
TRBJ1-2 | TRBV5-1 | many | - | CASRQDSNYGYTF | TGCGCCAGCAGACAGGACAGCAACTATGGCTACACCTTC
TRBJ2-7 | TRBV21-1 | few | - | CASSKGGF | TGTGCCAGCAGCAAGGGCGGCTTC
TRBJ2-4 | TRBV15 | - | TRBD1 | CATQGVTKNIQYF | TGTGCCACTCAGGGGGTGACCAAAAACATTCAGTACTTC
TRBJ1-6 | TRBV5-6 | once | - | CASSWGVLGDSPLHF | TGTGCCAGCAGCTGGGGGGTCCTTGGAGATTCACCCCTCCACTTT
TRBJ1-5 | TRBV4-2 | - | - | CASSQDRQSTYQPQHF | TGTGCCAGCAGCCAAGATCGCCAGAGCACGTATCAGCCCCAGCATTTT
TRBJ2-4 | TRBV18 | - | TRBD1 | CASSPGTGGIQYF | TGTGCCAGCTCACCTGGGACAGGAGGCATTCAGTACTTC
TRBJ2-1 | TRBV7-9 | many | - | CASSPSDPNEQFF | TGTGCCAGCAGCCCCTCCGACCCGAATGAGCAGTTCTTC
TRBJ2-3 | TRBV20-1 | few | TRBD2 | CSARDGGGRSDTQYF | TGCAGTGCTAGAGATGGGGGGGGTAGATCGGATACGCAGTATTTT
TRBJ2-1 | TRBV9 | few | TRBD2 | CASSVTTSGNYNEQFF | TGTGCCAGCAGCGTAACCACTAGCGGGAATTACAATGAGCAGTTCTTC
TRBJ2-5 | TRBV7-2 | - | - | CASSLTLQETQYF | TGTGCCAGCAGCCTAACCCTCCAAGAGACCCAGTACTTC
TRBJ2-3 | TRBV12-5 | few | - | CASGFASGTDTQYF | TGTGCTAGTGGTTTTGCTAGCGGCACAGATACGCAGTATTTT
TRBJ2-3 | TRBV27 | - | TRBD2 | CASSSAGGADTQYF | TGTGCCAGCAGTTCGGCGGGAGGCGCAGATACGCAGTATTTT
TRBJ1-4 | TRBV7-2 | - | - | CASSLELGSREKLFF | TGTGCCAGCAGCTTAGAATTGGGGAGTCGTGAAAAACTGTTTTTT
TRBJ2-7 | TRBV9 | - | TRBD1 | CASSPGQAGEQYF | TGTGCCAGCAGCCCAGGACAGGCGGGTGAGCAGTACTTC
TRBJ2-5 | TRBV7-2 | few | - | CASSPLEGLKTQYF | TGTGCCAGCAGCCCGTTGGAGGGATTAAAGACCCAGTACTTC
TRBJ2-5 | TRBV6-6 | - | - | CASRRTSIETQYF | TGTGCCAGCAGACGTACTAGCATCGAGACCCAGTACTTC
TRBJ2-5 | TRBV5-1 | few | - | CASSLGGIGGETQYF | TGCGCCAGCAGCTTGGGAGGGATCGGCGGGGAGACCCAGTACTTC
TRBJ2-7 | TRBV7-2 | few | - | CASSQSREQYF | TGTGCCAGCAGTCAATCCCGCGAGCAGTACTTC
TRBJ2-5 | TRBV21-1 | - | - | CASSKRKSGGFQETQYF | TGTGCCAGCAGCAAAAGGAAAAGCGGGGGGTTCCAAGAGACCCAGTACTTC
TRBJ1-5 | TRBV6-1 | many | - | CASIRTANQPQHF | TGTGCCAGCATAAGGACAGCTAATCAGCCCCAGCATTTT
TRBJ2-3 | TRBV7-8 | few | - | CASSPPRQGGDTQYF | TGTGCCAGCAGCCCCCCTAGGCAGGGGGGAGATACGCAGTATTTT
TRBJ2-1 | TRBV20-1 | - | - | CSARDVRVGSDEQFF | TGCAGTGCTAGAGATGTCAGGGTTGGTAGCGATGAGCAGTTCTTC
TRBJ2-2 | TRBV25-1 | - | - | CASSEIGGLITGELFF | TGTGCCAGCAGTGAAATTGGGGGACTGATCACCGGGGAGCTGTTTTTT
TRBJ2-1 | TRBV5-1 | few | - | CASSFSDRGSYNEQFF | TGCGCCAGCAGCTTTTCTGATAGGGGCTCCTACAATGAGCAGTTCTTC
TRBJ1-2 | TRBV12-3/TRBV12-4 | many | TRBD1 | CASNDGTANYGYTF | TGTGCCAGCAACGACGGGACAGCAAACTATGGCTACACCTTC
TRBJ1-3 | TRBV20-1 | many | - | CSATQGPGNTIYF | TGCAGTGCTACACAGGGCCCTGGAAACACCATATATTTT
TRBJ1-5 | TRBV18 | - | - | CASSPDLRQPQHF | TGTGCCAGCTCACCAGATCTCCGCCAGCCCCAGCATTTT
TRBJ2-3 | TRBV5-1 | few | - | CASSLKDPHSTQYF | TGCGCCAGCAGCTTGAAGGACCCTCATAGTACGCAGTATTTT
TRBJ1-1 | TRBV5-1 | few | - | CASSLNGAVNTEAFF | TGCGCCAGCAGCTTAAACGGGGCGGTGAACACTGAAGCTTTCTTT
TRBJ2-1 | TRBV4-3 | few | - | CASSQDYGRGGNEQFF | TGCGCCAGCAGCCAAGATTACGGCCGAGGGGGCAATGAGCAGTTCTTC
TRBJ1-2 | TRBV6-1 | - | - | CASNSGASYGYTF | TGTGCCAGCAATAGTGGGGCGAGCTATGGCTACACCTTC
TRBJ2-4 | TRBV20-1 | many | - | CSAVGVNWNIQYF | TGCAGTGCCGTGGGGGTAAACTGGAACATTCAGTACTTC
TRBJ2-7 | TRBV12-3/TRBV12-4 | many | TRBD2 | CASSFASGSPYEQYF | TGTGCCAGCAGTTTCGCTAGCGGGAGCCCCTACGAGCAGTACTTC
TRBJ2-1 | TRBV6-2/TRBV6-3 | - | TRBD1 | CASSSPGTGGHNEQFF | TGTGCCAGCAGTTCCCCCGGGACAGGGGGGCACAATGAGCAGTTCTTC